What follows is one TCR beta chain and its context. There were TCR beta CDR3 regions amplified from RNA transcripts. HTBI primers were the set used in a first-round RT-PCR of the TCR CDR3. From the multiplex PCR reads, TCRdb called clonotypes with MiXCR, one entry per CDR3 protein. The sample has 350,000 to 450,000 distinct CDR3 sequences, roughly an eighth seen once; the top ten hold approximately 27%. This specimen comes from a study of T cells in Graves' hyperthyroidism and ophthalmopathy. The CDR3 is 15 amino acids. The germline V gene encodes CDR1 SEHNR and CDR2 FQNEAQ (reference sequence). V was shortened by 2 bases and J by 3 bases, with 10 bases between the two germline ends.

Sequences were obtained from blood. This chain connects TRBV7-9 to TRBJ1-4, with D tentatively TRBD1 (5 bases). The TCR was taken from a man aged 45 to 65 with Graves' ophthalmopathy. CDR3 bases: TGTGCCAGCAGCTTAAAGCGGGGACCTAATGAAAAACTGTTTTTT. It encodes CASSLKRGPNEKLFF.